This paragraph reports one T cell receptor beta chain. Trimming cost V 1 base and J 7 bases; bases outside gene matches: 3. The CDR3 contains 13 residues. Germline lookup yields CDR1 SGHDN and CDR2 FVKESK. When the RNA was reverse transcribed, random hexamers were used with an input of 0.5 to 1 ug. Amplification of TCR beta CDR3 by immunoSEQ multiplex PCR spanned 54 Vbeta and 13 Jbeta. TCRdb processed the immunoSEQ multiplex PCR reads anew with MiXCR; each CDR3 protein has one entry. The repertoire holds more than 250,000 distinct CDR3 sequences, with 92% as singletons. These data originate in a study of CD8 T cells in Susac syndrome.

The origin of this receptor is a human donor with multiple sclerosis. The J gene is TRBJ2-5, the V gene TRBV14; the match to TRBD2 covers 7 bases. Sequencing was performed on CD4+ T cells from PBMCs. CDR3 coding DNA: TGTGCCAGCAGCCAAGGCGGGAGAGGGACCCAGTACTTC. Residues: CASSQGGRGTQYF.